This T cell receptor beta chain emerged from a study of blood T cell repertoires in COVID-19. Whole-study context: Nucleic acid was either cDNA or gDNA, and it came from T cells, B-cell-depleted T cells, or PBMCs.

Repertoires were generated with immunoSEQ multiplex PCR, while TCRdb's copy carries only in-frame clones and drops some. The table shows approximately 68,000 clones, with about 90% occurring only once. The CDR3 loop spans 13 amino acids. The V gene's germline CDR1 is SGDLS and CDR2 YYNGEE. J lost 6 bases, V lost 4 bases, and 5 bases had no gene match. The chain is built from TRBV9 and TRBJ1-1, with TRBD1 identical over 8 bases. This sequence originates from a man aged 45-60 years with active COVID-19. The source material was peripheral blood. Here the CDR3 DNA reads TGTGCCAGCAGCATATCAGGGGGCCCTGAAGCTTTCTTT. Encoded protein: CASSISGGPEAFF.